What follows are 9 T cell receptor beta chains derived from one specimen sequenced in a study of T-cell memory formation after mild COVID-19 (dated by TCRdb to about 2021). The method was 5' RACE. Instrument used: Illumina NovaSeq 6000. Using fastp trimming at Q25 and MiXCR clonotype assembly, TCRdb reanalyzed the public sequencing data and kept in-frame beta chains. One record per CDR3 amino acid sequence lists the most common genes and DNA. In this sample the table shows some 200,000 distinct CDR3 sequences, roughly a fifth of which occur a single time. The ten top clones hold roughly 23% of the sample. The material sequenced was PBMCs or a T cell subset sorted from them (not recorded which). Receptors were obtained from an adult woman who had mild COVID-19 (a few samples of this study predate the infection). The sample titles of this study are shuffled in the database, so cell type and time point are left out; the donor was told from shared clones.

The V and J genes are TRBV4-3 and TRBJ2-7; a weak D match, TRBD1 (6 bases). Trimming left V 4 bases short and J 3 bases short, with 13 bases between. The CDR3 is 14 amino acids. Germline assignment: CDR1 LGHNA and CDR2 YSLEER. CDR3 nucleotides: TGCGCCAGCAGCCCCGCGCTAGGGGGCTACGAGCAGTACTTC. Residues: CASSPALGGYEQYF.

The chain couples TRBV6-1 to TRBJ1-3; D call uncertain. CDR1 and CDR2 from the germline V gene are MNHNS and SASEGT. Between the trimmed V and J ends, which lost 7 bases and 11 bases, there was a span of 9 bases. This CDR3 has 10 residues. For the CDR3, the DNA is TGTGCCAGCAAATACGGCGCCATATATTTT. It is translated as CASKYGAIYF.

The chain recombines TRBV7-9 with TRBJ2-3; TRBD2 matches 10 bases. The CDR3 is 15 amino acids. Germline values: CDR1 SEHNR, CDR2 FQNEAQ (reference sequence). Trimming at V came to 4 bases and at J to 3 bases, leaving 4 bases not matched to a gene. CDR3 region: CASSYGLADTDTQYF. As DNA, the CDR3 is TGTGCCAGCAGCTACGGACTAGCGGATACAGATACGCAGTATTTT.

The chain couples TRBV5-1 to TRBJ2-5, with a tentative D call TRBD1 (6 bases). V lost 1 base to trimming and J lost 5 bases, with 12 bases between them. The CDR3 length is 14 residues. Per germline, CDR1 SGHRS and CDR2 YFSETQ. The CDR3 loop reads CASSLYWGRETQYF. The CDR3 bases are TGCGCCAGCAGCTTGTACTGGGGGCGTGAGACCCAGTACTTC. Full variable domain (remainder filled in from reference TRBV5-1 and TRBJ2-5): KAGVTQTPRYLIKTRGQQVTLSCSPISGHRSVSWYQQTPGQGLQFLFEYFSETQRNKGNFPGRFSGRQFSNSRSEMNVSTLELGDSALYLCASSLYWGRETQYFGPGTRLLVL.

This clonotype was counted a few times. The J gene is TRBJ2-7, the V gene TRBV6-1; D gene uncertain. Between the trimmed V and J ends, which lost 3 bases and 0 bases, there was a span of 6 bases. Germline CDR1 reads MNHNS; CDR2 reads SASEGT. This CDR3 region has 13 residues. CDR3 loop: CASSDVSSYEQYF. The CDR3, as DNA: TGTGCCAGCAGTGATGTATCCTCCTACGAGCAGTACTTC.

This clonotype was detected a few times. This chain connects TRBV12-3 or TRBV12-4 to TRBJ1-5; 8 bases are a match to TRBD1. The CDR3 length is 15 residues. Unmatched junction bases numbered 8, after V lost 6 bases and J lost 4 bases. CDR3 nucleotide sequence: TGTGCCAGCAGAGAGACAGGGGAGTGGAATCAGCCCCAGCATTTT. Translating gives CASRETGEWNQPQHF.

The chain has TRBV7-6 and TRBJ2-6; D is unresolved. Germline assignment: CDR1 SGHVS and CDR2 FNYEAQ. This CDR3 contains 13 residues. The ends were cut back, 3 bases at V and 3 bases at J, with 3 bases in the middle. The CDR3 is CASSFGGANVLTF. The DNA for the CDR3 is TGTGCCAGCAGCTTTGGTGGGGCCAACGTCCTGACTTTC.

The rearrangement uses TRBV12-3 or TRBV12-4 and TRBJ1-2, with TRBD1 identical over 9 bases. This CDR3 has 13 amino acids. Trimming at V came to 6 bases and at J to 4 bases, leaving 3 bases not matched to a gene. The DNA of the CDR3 is TGTGCCAGCAGGCAACAGGGGGCCTATGGCTACACCTTC. Its translation is CASRQQGAYGYTF.

The rearrangement links TRBV12-3 or TRBV12-4 to TRBJ1-2, with TRBD1 identical over 10 bases. The J segment lost 3 bases and the V segment lost 6 bases, leaving 7 bases of the junction unmatched. CDR3 length: 15 amino acids. The CDR3 DNA follows: TGTGCCAGCAGGGGGGGACAGGGGCGGTACTATGGCTACACCTTC. As protein: CASRGGQGRYYGYTF.